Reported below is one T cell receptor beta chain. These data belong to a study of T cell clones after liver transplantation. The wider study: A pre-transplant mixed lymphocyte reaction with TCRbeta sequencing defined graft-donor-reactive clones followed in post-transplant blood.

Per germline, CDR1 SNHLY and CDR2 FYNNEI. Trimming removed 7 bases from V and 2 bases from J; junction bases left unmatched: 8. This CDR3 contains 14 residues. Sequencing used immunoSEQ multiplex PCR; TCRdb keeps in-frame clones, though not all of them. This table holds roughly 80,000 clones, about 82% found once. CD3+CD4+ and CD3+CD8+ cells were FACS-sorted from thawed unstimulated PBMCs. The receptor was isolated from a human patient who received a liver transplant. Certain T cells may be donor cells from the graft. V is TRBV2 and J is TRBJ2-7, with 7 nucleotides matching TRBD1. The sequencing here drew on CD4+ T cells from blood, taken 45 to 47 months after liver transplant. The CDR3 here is CASNEGAPPYEQYF. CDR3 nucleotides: TGTGCCAGCAACGAGGGGGCCCCCCCCTACGAGCAGTACTTC. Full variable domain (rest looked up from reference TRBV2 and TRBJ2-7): EPEVTQTPSHQVTQMGQEVILRCVPISNHLYFYWYRQILGQKVEFLVSFYNNEISEKSEIFDDQFSVERPDGSNFTLKIRSTKLEDSAMYFCASNEGAPPYEQYFGPGTRLTVT.